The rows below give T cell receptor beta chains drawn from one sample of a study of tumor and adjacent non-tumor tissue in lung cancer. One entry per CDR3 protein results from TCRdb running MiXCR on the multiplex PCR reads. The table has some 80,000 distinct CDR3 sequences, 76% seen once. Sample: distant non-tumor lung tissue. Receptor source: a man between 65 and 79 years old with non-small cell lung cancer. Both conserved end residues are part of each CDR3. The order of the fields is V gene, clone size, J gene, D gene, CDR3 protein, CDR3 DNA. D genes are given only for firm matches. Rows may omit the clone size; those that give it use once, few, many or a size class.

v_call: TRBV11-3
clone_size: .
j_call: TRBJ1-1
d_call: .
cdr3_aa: CDSSLDSMTGTEAIF
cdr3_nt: TGTGACAGCAGCTTAGATTCGATGACAGGCACTGAAGCTATCTTT

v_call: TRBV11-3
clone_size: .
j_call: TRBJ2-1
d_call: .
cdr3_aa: CASSPSPTYNEQFF
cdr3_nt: TGTGCCAGCAGCCCTTCCCCGACCTACAATGAGCAGTTCTTC

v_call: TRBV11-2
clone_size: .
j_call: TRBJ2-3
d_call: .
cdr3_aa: CASNYRDPPTDTQYF
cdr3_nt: TGTGCCAGCAACTACCGGGACCCCCCGACAGATACGCAGTATTTT

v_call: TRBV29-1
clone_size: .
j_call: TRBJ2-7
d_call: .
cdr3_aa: CSVMGTREYEQYF
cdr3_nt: TGCAGCGTAATGGGCACAAGGGAATACGAACAGTACTTC

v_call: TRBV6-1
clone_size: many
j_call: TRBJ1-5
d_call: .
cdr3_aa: CASSEQGIINQPQHF
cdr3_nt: TGTGCCAGCAGTGAACAGGGGATAATCAATCAGCCCCAGCATTTT

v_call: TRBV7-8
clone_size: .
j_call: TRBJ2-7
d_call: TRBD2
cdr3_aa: CASSIRGFGTSTYEQYF
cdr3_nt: TGTGCCAGCAGCATTAGGGGGTTCGGGACTAGTACCTACGAGCAGTACTTC

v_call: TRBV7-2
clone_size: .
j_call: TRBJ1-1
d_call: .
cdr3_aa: CASSWTRGLNTEAFF
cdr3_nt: TGTGCCAGCAGCTGGACACGGGGACTGAACACTGAAGCTTTCTTT

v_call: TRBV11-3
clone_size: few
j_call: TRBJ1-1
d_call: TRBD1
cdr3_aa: CASSFRDRTPNTKASF
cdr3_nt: TGTGCCAGCAGCTTCCGGGACAGAACCCCGAACACTAAAGCTTCCTTT

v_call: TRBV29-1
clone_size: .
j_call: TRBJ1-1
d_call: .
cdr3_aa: CSVMADRHEAFF
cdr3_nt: TGCAGCGTTATGGCGGATAGGCATGAAGCTTTCTTT

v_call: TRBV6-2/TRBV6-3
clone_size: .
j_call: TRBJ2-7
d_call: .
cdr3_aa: CAGTDGDRQVLYKQYF
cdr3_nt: TGTGCCGGCACCGACGGTGACCGACAGGTCCTCTACAAGCAGTACTTC

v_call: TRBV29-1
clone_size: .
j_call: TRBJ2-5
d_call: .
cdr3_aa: CCVADRFQETQYF
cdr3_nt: TGCTGCGTCGCCGACAGGTTTCAAGAGACCCAGTACTTC

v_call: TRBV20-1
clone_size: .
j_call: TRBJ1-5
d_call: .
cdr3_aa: CSASQSENRPQHF
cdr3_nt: TGCAGTGCTAGTCAGTCAGAGAATCGGCCCCAGCATTTT

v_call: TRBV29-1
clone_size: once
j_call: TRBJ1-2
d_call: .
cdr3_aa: CSVAPYQSLGEDGYTF
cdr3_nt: TGCAGCGTTGCCCCATATCAATCCTTGGGAGAAGATGGCTACACCTTC

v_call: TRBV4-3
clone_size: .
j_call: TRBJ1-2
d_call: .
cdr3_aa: CASSQGAAYGQTF
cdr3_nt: TGCGCCAGCAGCCAAGGGGCGGCATATGGCCAGACCTTC

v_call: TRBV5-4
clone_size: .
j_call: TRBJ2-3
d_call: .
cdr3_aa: CTSSPGGFTDTQYF
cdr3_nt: TGTACCAGCAGCCCTGGGGGGTTCACAGATACGCAGTATTTT

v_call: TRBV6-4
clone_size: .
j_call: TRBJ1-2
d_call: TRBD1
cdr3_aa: CASSDTIGTGFLAF
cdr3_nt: TGTGCCAGCAGTGACACCATCGGGACAGGCTTTTTGGCCTTC

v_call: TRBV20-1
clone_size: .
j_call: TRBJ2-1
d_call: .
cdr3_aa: CSAIRIGINERFF
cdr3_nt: TGCAGTGCTATCCGTATTGGGATCAATGAGAGGTTCTTC

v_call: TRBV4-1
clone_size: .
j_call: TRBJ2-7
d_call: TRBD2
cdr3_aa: CASSRTLAGEGEEEYF
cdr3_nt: TGCGCCAGCAGCAGGACACTAGCGGGAGAGGGGGAGGAGGAGTACTTC

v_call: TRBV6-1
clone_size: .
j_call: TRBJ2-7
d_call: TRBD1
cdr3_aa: CASARTGLHEQYF
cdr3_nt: TGTGCCAGCGCCAGGACAGGATTACACGAGCAGTACTTC

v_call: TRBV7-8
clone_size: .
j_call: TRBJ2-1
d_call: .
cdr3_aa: CVSSSVLWDEQFF
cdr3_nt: TGTGTCAGCAGCTCAGTGCTGTGGGATGAGCAGTTCTTC

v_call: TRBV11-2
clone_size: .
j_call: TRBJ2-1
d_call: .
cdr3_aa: CPSVWGYSAASYNEQLF
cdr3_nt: TGTCCCAGCGTTTGGGGCTACAGCGCCGCCTCCTACAATGAGCAGTTGTTC

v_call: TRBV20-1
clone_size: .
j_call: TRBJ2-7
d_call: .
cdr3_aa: CTTGGPNYEQYF
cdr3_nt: TGCACTACTGGAGGGCCGAACTACGAGCAGTACTTC

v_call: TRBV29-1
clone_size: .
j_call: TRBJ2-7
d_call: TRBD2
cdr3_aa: CSAQGSGLYYELYF
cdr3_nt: TGCAGCGCCCAAGGATCGGGACTATATTACGAGCTGTACTTC

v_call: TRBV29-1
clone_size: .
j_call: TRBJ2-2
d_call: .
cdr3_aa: CSVVTSEVPVELFF
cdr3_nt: TGCAGCGTTGTCACTAGTGAGGTCCCCGTGGAGCTGTTTTTT

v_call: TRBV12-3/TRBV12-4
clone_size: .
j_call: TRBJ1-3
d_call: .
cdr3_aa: CASRRGKKIYF
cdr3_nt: TGTGCCAGCAGAAGGGGTAAAAAAATATATTTT

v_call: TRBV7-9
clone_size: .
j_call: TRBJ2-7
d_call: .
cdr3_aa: CASSLAGKYDLYF
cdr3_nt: TGTGCCAGCAGCTTAGCAGGGAAATACGATCTGTACTTC

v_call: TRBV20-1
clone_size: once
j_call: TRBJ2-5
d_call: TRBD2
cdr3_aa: CSAFTCVGGGETQYF
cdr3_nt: TGCAGTGCTTTTACTTGTGTGGGGGGGGGAGAGACCCAGTACTTC

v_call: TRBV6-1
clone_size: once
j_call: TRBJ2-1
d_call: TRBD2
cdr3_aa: CASSTMIAGGRNEQFF
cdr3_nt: TGTGCCAGCAGTACTATGATAGCGGGAGGGCGTAATGAACAGTTCTTC

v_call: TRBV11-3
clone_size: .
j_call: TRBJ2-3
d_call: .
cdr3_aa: CASTRREVSSNMQYF
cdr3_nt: TGTGCCAGCACCCGTCGGGAAGTAAGCTCAAATATGCAGTATTTT

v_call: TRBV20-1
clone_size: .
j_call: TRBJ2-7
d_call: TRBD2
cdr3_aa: CSLREGQAGTYEQYF
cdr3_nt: TGTAGTCTTAGAGAAGGACAAGCGGGGACCTACGAGCAGTACTTC

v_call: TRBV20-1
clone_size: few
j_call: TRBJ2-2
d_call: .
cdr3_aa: CSAPREGRVTGELFF
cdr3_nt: TGCAGTGCTCCCCGTGAGGGGCGGGTCACCGGGGAGCTGTTTTTT